Listed here are 3 T cell receptor beta chains from one sample, sequenced in a study of early T cells in non-severe SARS-CoV-2 infection. One entry per CDR3 protein, called by TCRdb with MiXCR from the 5' RACE reads. The repertoire consists of 70,000 or so distinct CDR3 sequences, with roughly 13% occurring once and the leading ten covering over 12%. Sequencing used whole blood. These receptors were taken from an adult who was a healthcare worker with PCR-confirmed SARS-CoV-2 infection or an uninfected control (not recorded which).

This clonotype showed up many times. The V and J genes are TRBV6-4 and TRBJ1-2, with D maybe TRBD1 (5 bases). Per germline, CDR1 MRHNA and CDR2 SNTAGT. The CDR3 is made up of 17 amino acids. The V end lost 3 bases, the J end lost 6 bases, and 23 bases lay between the germline ends. The CDR3 sequence is CASSESPGGPGLNGYTF. The CDR3 coding sequence is TGTGCCAGCAGTGAAAGTCCCGGAGGCCCAGGGCTGAATGGCTACACCTTC.

The table lists this clonotype with many counts. J is TRBJ1-5 and V is TRBV6-1; TRBD1 might be the D (6 bases). Per the germline V gene, CDR1 is MNHNS and CDR2 is SASEGT. V gave up 1 base and J gave up 6 bases, with 10 bases separating them. The length of the CDR3 is 14 residues. CDR3 nucleotide sequence: TGTGCCAGCAGTGAAGGGACAGTCGGTCAGCCCCAGCATTTT. Amino acids: CASSEGTVGQPQHF.

This chain joins TRBV15 and TRBJ2-7; D not certain. V lost 0 bases and J 1 base, leaving 10 bases between the germline ends. The V gene's germline CDR1 is LNHNV and CDR2 YYDKDF (reference sequence). This CDR3 is built from 15 residues. The CDR3 here is CATSRDRAVSYEQYF. The DNA for the CDR3 is TGTGCCACCAGCAGAGATAGGGCGGTATCCTACGAGCAGTACTTC.